The 17 T cell receptor beta chains presented below share a single source sample, sequenced in a study of cytomegalovirus exposure and HLA in healthy donors listed by TCRdb under 2017. To prepare the library, the immunoSEQ multiplex PCR assay was applied. For the multiplex PCR, a mixture combining 60 forward primers for TCR Vbeta segments and 13 reverse primers for TCR Jbeta segments was used. This immuneACCESS table, as held by TCRdb, lists in-frame sequences with V and J called but not all clones. Of the missing ones, under half trace to an unresolved V gene in checked studies; the others have no known cause. The table for this sample lists 110,000 to 150,000 clones; 70% to 85% of them were counted only once. The top ten hold roughly 9.7% of the sample. The source material was PBMCs. All receptors come from a woman aged 55-69 years in good health and CMV-seropositive.

The rearrangement joins TRBV30 to TRBJ1-1; TRBD1 might be the D (5 bases). This CDR3 has 13 residues. CDR1 GTSNPN and CDR2 SVGIG come from the germline V gene (reference sequence). V was clipped by 4 bases and J by 1 base, with 10 bases between them. The CDR3 reads CAWTWGRNTEAFF. CDR3 in DNA: TGTGCCTGGACCTGGGGCCGGAACACTGAAGCTTTCTTT.

The V and J genes are TRBV5-4 and TRBJ2-1; D is perhaps TRBD1 (6 bases). The V and J ends lost 0 bases and 6 bases respectively, with 7 bases between them. Germline V gene sequence: CDR1 SGHNT, CDR2 YYREEE (reference sequence). The CDR3 is made up of 13 amino acids. The CDR3 region has the DNA TGTGCCAGCAGCTTGGACAGGGCCAATGAGCAGTTCTTC. Its protein is CASSLDRANEQFF.

CDR3 residues: CASKKGGHEQFF. The CDR3 DNA follows: TGTGCCAGCAAGAAAGGGGGCCATGAGCAGTTCTTC. The chain uses TRBV6-5 and TRBJ2-1; 7 bases match TRBD1. Germline V gives CDR1 MNHEY, CDR2 SVGAGI. There are 12 residues in the CDR3. V dropped 7 bases and J dropped 8; count of bases not matched to a gene: 5.

This chain links TRBV7-8 with TRBJ1-1; D remains unclear. Trimming cost V 2 bases and J 3 bases, with 16 bases left between them. CDR3 length: 16 residues. In germline, CDR1 is SGHVS, CDR2 FQNEAQ. For the CDR3, the DNA is TGTGCCAGCAGCTTAACCCTTTACGGGGAGGACACTGAAGCTTTCTTT. Amino acid sequence: CASSLTLYGEDTEAFF.

This clone was observed once. This sequence joins TRBV9 and TRBJ1-1; maybe TRBD1 (5 bases). The ends were cut back, 4 bases at V and 4 bases at J, with 23 bases in the middle. From germline, CDR1 is SGDLS and CDR2 YYNGEE. The CDR3 length is 17 residues. The CDR3 nucleotides read TGTGCCAGCAGCCCCGAGCTAGGGCAGGGCGGGGGCACTGAAGCTTTCTTT. Its protein is CASSPELGQGGGTEAFF.

The rearrangement joins TRBV7-3 to TRBJ2-5, with a weak D call TRBD2 (6 bases). The J call may be faulty, since TRBJ2-7 better matches the DNA end. CDR1 SGHTA and CDR2 FQGTGA come from the germline V gene. The CDR3 is made up of 13 amino acids. The CDR3 spells CASSLPGRNEQYF. The CDR3 DNA reads as TGTGCCAGCAGCTTACCGGGGAGGAACGAGCAGTACTTC.

The chain uses TRBV30 and TRBJ2-5; D possibly corresponds to TRBD2 (5 bases). V was pared by 0 bases and J by 5 bases, with 13 bases between. Germline V gene data show CDR1 as GTSNPN and CDR2 as SVGIG (reference sequence). CDR3 length equals 14 residues. The DNA of the CDR3 is TGTGCCTGGAGTGTAGGTGGGGAGCGGGAGACCCAGTACTTC. This gives the protein CAWSVGGERETQYF.

This clone has just one count. The chain has TRBV28 and TRBJ2-7; 8 bases map to TRBD2. Germline assignment: CDR1 MDHEN and CDR2 SYDVKM. There are 16 residues in the CDR3. The ends lost 5 bases at V and 2 bases at J; junction bases unmatched: 11. The CDR3 reads CASSPRGGGRPYEQYF. CDR3 DNA sequence: TGTGCCAGCAGTCCCCGGGGGGGCGGGAGACCCTACGAGCAGTACTTC.

V usage is TRBV6-5 and J usage is TRBJ2-5; 10 nucleotides align to TRBD2. The closer fit of TRBJ2-7 to the DNA end suggests the J call may be wrong. This CDR3 is built from 15 residues. CDR1 is MNHEY and CDR2 is SVGAGI in the germline V gene. DNA of the CDR3: TGTGCCAGCAGTTCATTAGCGGGAGGTAGGGACGAGCAGTACTTC. Protein: CASSSLAGGRDEQYF.

J is TRBJ1-1 and V is TRBV27, with D perhaps matching TRBD1 (5 bases). V gave up 4 bases and J gave up 7 bases, with 22 bases separating them. This CDR3 comprises 16 residues. Germline V gene data show CDR1 as MNHEY and CDR2 as SMNVEV (reference sequence). As DNA, the CDR3 is TGTGCCAGCAGTTCTGGGAGGGGAAGCCAAAATTATGAAGCTTTCTTT. Amino acids: CASSSGRGSQNYEAFF.

This clone was counted once. V and J are TRBV6-5 and TRBJ2-5, with 8 bases aligning to TRBD2. The J call may be mistaken, given a closer DNA end match to TRBJ2-7. The CDR3 length is 15 residues. Germline V gene lookup returns CDR1 MNHEY and CDR2 SVGAGI. The CDR3 loop reads CASSYTSGSSYEQYF. DNA of the CDR3: TGTGCCAGCAGTTACACAAGCGGGAGCTCCTACGAGCAGTACTTC.

For this clone: Sequence at one end of the junction differs from germline and may be a read error. CDR3 coding DNA: TGTGCCAGCAATCCTCAGGGGGGCAATCGGCCCCAGCATTTT. Translated, it gives CASNPQGGNRPQHF. V and J are TRBV6-1 and TRBJ1-5; 7 bases are shared with TRBD1. Germline loops: CDR1 MNHNS, CDR2 SASEGT. This CDR3 spans 14 amino acids.

The V call is TRBV4-2, the J call TRBJ2-7; D might be TRBD1 (6 bases). The CDR3 extends over 14 amino acids. With 0 bases removed from V and 2 bases from J, the gap between germline ends came to 8 bases. Germline CDR1 and CDR2: LGHNA and YNFKEQ. CDR3 coding DNA: TGTGCCAGCAGCCAAGAGGACAGAGCCTACGAGCAGTACTTC. Amino acid sequence: CASSQEDRAYEQYF.

The chain recombines TRBV6-6 with TRBJ2-5, with D possibly TRBD1 on 5 matching bases. With 6 bases removed from V and 4 bases from J, the gap between germline ends came to 18 bases. This CDR3 comprises 15 residues. Per germline, CDR1 MNHNY and CDR2 SVGAGI (reference sequence). This chain's CDR3 is CASRDPWGPSETQYF. The DNA of the CDR3 is TGTGCCAGCAGGGATCCCTGGGGCCCCTCAGAGACCCAGTACTTC.

This chain links TRBV27 with TRBJ2-2, with D tentatively TRBD1 (5 bases). Per germline, CDR1 MNHEY and CDR2 SMNVEV (reference sequence). The CDR3 has 17 amino acids. The V and J ends lost 2 bases and 8 bases respectively, with 21 bases between them. Here the CDR3 DNA reads TGTGCCAGCAGTTTAGTCTTAGGGGCGGCCGCTTTGGGGGAGCTGTTTTTT. Amino acid sequence: CASSLVLGAAALGELFF.

The V and J genes are TRBV14 and TRBJ2-1; the match to TRBD1 covers 7 bases. The germline gives CDR1 SGHDN, CDR2 FVKESK. Trimming cost V 0 bases and J 3 bases; bases outside gene matches: 2. The CDR3 contains 15 residues. The chain's CDR3 is CASSQEGGHYNEQFF. The CDR3 bases are TGTGCCAGCAGCCAAGAAGGGGGCCACTACAATGAGCAGTTCTTC.

The gene calls are TRBV6-6 and TRBJ2-5, with D possibly TRBD2 on 6 matching bases. V was pared by 5 bases and J by 11 bases, with 12 bases between. The CDR3 has 11 residues. CDR1 is MNHNY, CDR2 SVGAGI, per germline (reference sequence). For the CDR3, the DNA is TGTGCCAGCAGTACGCGGGGAGAGCAGTACTTC. It codes for CASSTRGEQYF.